This T cell receptor (beta chain) emerged from a study of CD8 T cells in ankylosing spondylitis. TCRdb redid the calling of the 5' RACE reads with MiXCR, one entry per CDR3 protein. The sample records about 800,000 distinct CDR3 sequences, approximately 12% being singletons. Points from the study as a whole: CD8+ disease-linked clones were present at relatively low frequencies in blood. A subset of motif variants has previously been described in the synovial fluid and blood of reactive arthritis. For ankylosing spondylitis blood, a TCR beta motif of under ten highly homologous variants appeared characteristic.

Germline CDR1 and CDR2: MNHEY and SMNVEV (reference sequence). The length of the CDR3 is 18 residues. V lost 2 bases, J lost 1 base, and 12 bases stayed unmatched. Ten or more counts support this clonotype. The target antigen is unknown. The gene calls are TRBV27 and TRBJ2-7; the match to TRBD2 covers 9 bases. The specimen sequenced was blood, either unsorted or a sorted T cell fraction (not recorded which). This clonotype was sampled from a male donor with ankylosing spondylitis. CDR3 in DNA: TGTGCCAGCAGTTTACGCCCCAGCGCTAGCGGGAAGTCCTACGAGCAGTACTTC. Translating gives CASSLRPSASGKSYEQYF.